The present T cell receptor (beta chain) was sequenced within a study of control samples from healthy donors and cancer patients. Sequencing was performed with immunoSEQ multiplex PCR; in TCRdb, only in-frame clones are kept and a portion is missing. The sample includes approximately 60,000 clones, around nine tenths of them seen just once. There are 15 residues in the CDR3. The germline V and J ends were trimmed by 0 bases and 1 base, with 10 bases remaining between them. Germline CDR1 reads SGHRS; CDR2 reads YFSETQ. The receptor comes from a woman aged 50 to 65 with colorectal cancer. The chain employs TRBV5-1 and TRBJ1-1, with D possibly matching TRBD1 (5 bases). The sample comprised PBMCs. CDR3 amino acids: CASSLAPGKNTEAFF. The CDR3 region has the DNA TGCGCCAGCAGCTTGGCTCCAGGGAAGAACACTGAAGCTTTCTTT.